The 22 T cell receptor beta chains below all came from one sample that was sequenced in a study of T cell repertoires in cytomegalovirus infection. TCRdb reprocessed the reads via MiXCR and lists one record per CDR3 protein. The sample lists around 630,000 distinct CDR3 sequences; 20% to 25% were seen once. The sequenced sample consisted of CD8+ T cells from PBMCs. The receptors come from a human donor in good health (CMV status not recorded). Some clones in this sample may be carry-over from other donors' samples.

This clonotype has more than one count but fewer than ten. The J gene is TRBJ1-1, the V gene TRBV2, with a weak D call TRBD1 (5 bases). From germline, CDR1 is SNHLY and CDR2 FYNNEI. Trimming shortened V by 3 bases and J by 4 bases, and 6 bases separated the two germline ends. This CDR3 contains 12 residues. The CDR3 sequence: CASSDRVTEAFF. The CDR3 nucleotides are TGTGCCAGCAGTGACAGGGTCACTGAAGCTTTCTTT.

This clonotype showed up just a few times. The chain links TRBV7-6 to TRBJ1-3; TRBD1 is a possible D gene (5 bases). CDR1 is SGHVS, CDR2 FNYEAQ, per germline. The CDR3 extends over 14 amino acids. Trimming removed 0 bases at V and 5 bases at J, with 8 bases between. CDR3: CASSLAGARNTIYF. CDR3 coding DNA: TGTGCCAGCAGCTTAGCCGGGGCGAGAAACACCATATATTTT.

The J gene is TRBJ1-1, the V gene TRBV28, with D possibly matching TRBD1 (5 bases). The CDR3 length is 16 residues. Germline-derived CDR1 and CDR2 are MDHEN and SYDVKM. V was cut by 2 bases and J by 4 bases, with 17 bases left in between. The chain's CDR3 is CASSLGWGPSGTEAFF. For the CDR3, the DNA is TGTGCCAGCAGTTTAGGGTGGGGCCCCTCGGGCACTGAAGCTTTCTTT.

The V gene is TRBV7-2, the J gene TRBJ2-1; 8 nucleotides line up with TRBD1. V dropped 6 bases and J dropped 3; count of bases not matched to a gene: 7. Germline V gene sequence: CDR1 SGHTA, CDR2 FQGNSA. This CDR3 spans 15 amino acids. CDR3 in DNA: TGTGCCAGCAGGTTCTCCGGGACAGGCTACAATGAGCAGTTCTTC. Protein product: CASRFSGTGYNEQFF.

This clonotype was observed a single time. J is TRBJ2-1 and V is TRBV24-1; no definite D call. Trimming took 6 bases from V and 8 from J, leaving 13 bases between them. The CDR3 length is 13 residues. Germline CDR1 is KGHDR and CDR2 is SFDVKD. CDR3 residues: CATSHSVFDEQFF. In nucleotides, the CDR3 is TGTGCCACCAGTCATTCGGTTTTTGATGAGCAGTTCTTC.

This rearrangement joins TRBV9 to TRBJ2-5; D is possibly TRBD2 (5 bases). The CDR3 runs 15 residues. Trimming shortened V by 2 bases and J by 1 base, and 12 bases separated the two germline ends. Germline lookup yields CDR1 SGDLS and CDR2 YYNGEE. CDR3 amino acids: CASSVDGIVQETQYF. In DNA form, the CDR3 reads TGTGCCAGCAGCGTCGACGGGATTGTCCAAGAGACCCAGTACTTC.

This clonotype was observed many times. This chain joins TRBV27 and TRBJ1-1, with 8 bases aligning to TRBD1. V dropped 4 bases and J dropped 4; count of bases not matched to a gene: 14. Looked up from germline, CDR1 is MNHEY and CDR2 is SMNVEV (reference sequence). This CDR3 region has 17 residues. The CDR3 here is CASSSGQGPLAGTEAFF. The CDR3 region has the DNA TGTGCCAGCAGTTCCGGACAGGGTCCCTTAGCGGGCACTGAAGCTTTCTTT.

In its sample, this clonotype was seen many times. This chain links TRBV7-8 with TRBJ2-1; 11 bases are a match to TRBD2. Losses at the gene ends were 6 bases for V and 3 bases for J; bases not matched to a gene: 4. The germline CDR1 and CDR2 sequences are SGHVS and FQNEAQ. CDR3 length: 15 amino acids. This CDR3 reads CASRPTSGGYNEQFF. In DNA, the CDR3 is TGTGCCAGCAGACCTACTAGCGGGGGCTACAATGAGCAGTTCTTC.

This clonotype was recorded once. V gene TRBV14 combines with J gene TRBJ1-1, with D uncertain. CDR1 is SGHDN, CDR2 FVKESK, per germline. The CDR3 is 13 residues long. Trimming took 4 bases from V and 11 from J, leaving 17 bases between them. The CDR3 region has the DNA TGTGCCAGCAGCCCTTTTAGGCGCCCTGGGGCTTTCTTT. It specifies CASSPFRRPGAFF.

This clonotype appeared many times. The chain employs TRBV11-2 and TRBJ2-1; 9 bases match TRBD2. V trimming: 4 bases; J trimming: 4 bases; junction bases outside the gene matches: 2. Germline CDR1 and CDR2: SGHAT and FQNNGV. The CDR3 runs 14 residues. The CDR3 sequence is CASSSSGVYNEQFF. The CDR3 coding sequence is TGTGCCAGCAGCTCTAGCGGGGTATACAATGAGCAGTTCTTC.

The chain couples TRBV6-1 to TRBJ1-1; TRBD1 is a possible D gene (5 bases). The CDR3 has 15 amino acids. Germline CDR1 MNHNS, CDR2 SASEGT. V dropped 2 bases and J dropped 1 base, with 11 bases sitting between them. CDR3 sequence reads: CASSEPGPENTEAFF. CDR3 bases: TGTGCCAGCAGTGAACCGGGGCCAGAGAACACTGAAGCTTTCTTT.

This clonotype was observed a few times. The V call is TRBV28, the J call TRBJ1-1; tentative D call: TRBD1 (5 bases). The V end lost 8 bases, the J end lost 6 bases, and 28 bases lay between the germline ends. The germline V gene has CDR1 MDHEN and CDR2 SYDVKM. This CDR3 has 17 amino acids. In DNA, the CDR3 is TGTGCCAGCTTACAACTACCCGGGACCCAGGGTGACGCTGAAGCTTTCTTT. Translation: CASLQLPGTQGDAEAFF.

The sample holds many counts of this clonotype. The chain is built from TRBV7-8 and TRBJ1-1; D remains unclear. The length of the CDR3 is 12 residues. Trimming removed 5 bases at V and 4 bases at J, with 8 bases between. Germline loops: CDR1 SGHVS, CDR2 FQNEAQ. CDR3 amino acids: CASSHVATEAFF. The CDR3 DNA reads as TGTGCCAGCAGCCACGTGGCCACTGAAGCTTTCTTT.

The V and J genes are TRBV6-1 and TRBJ2-3; TRBD2 matches 7 bases. Germline V lookup: CDR1 MNHNS, CDR2 SASEGT. The CDR3 runs to 14 residues. Trimming cost V 11 bases and J 1 base; bases outside gene matches: 9. For the CDR3, the DNA is TGTGCCCACAAGTCGGCGGGGGGCACAGATACGCAGTATTTT. Protein sequence: CAHKSAGGTDTQYF.

Only a few counts were recorded for this clonotype. The chain recombines TRBV4-1 with TRBJ2-7; D ambiguous. The CDR3 spans 17 residues. Germline lookup yields CDR1 MGHRA and CDR2 YSYEKL. The V and J ends lost 0 bases and 2 bases respectively, with 17 bases between them. CDR3 DNA sequence: TGCGCCAGCAGCCAAGAGGCCCCGGGCACAATCCCCTACGAGCAGTACTTC. Amino acid sequence: CASSQEAPGTIPYEQYF.

This clonotype has more than one count but fewer than ten. The chain carries TRBV2 and TRBJ2-1; D gene ambiguous. Germline loops: CDR1 SNHLY, CDR2 FYNNEI. This CDR3 spans 11 amino acids. V dropped 8 bases and J dropped 6 bases, with 8 bases sitting between them. The CDR3 loop reads CASPLGNEQFF. As DNA, the CDR3 is TGTGCCAGCCCTTTGGGCAATGAGCAGTTCTTC.

This chain uses TRBV29-1 with TRBJ1-2, with a tentative D call TRBD1 (5 bases). CDR1 is SQVTM and CDR2 is ANQGSEA in the germline V gene. V was clipped by 7 bases and J by 2 bases, with 17 bases between them. The CDR3 is 14 residues long. CDR3 sequence (DNA): TGCAGCGCTCGGACAAGCTCTGGCAACTATGGCTACACCTTC. Translating gives CSARTSSGNYGYTF.

This clonotype came up many times. This sequence joins TRBV5-4 and TRBJ2-7, with D possibly matching TRBD1 (5 bases). CDR3 length: 14 amino acids. The germline V gene has CDR1 SGHNT and CDR2 YYREEE (reference sequence). V was shortened by 4 bases and J by 2 bases, with 13 bases between the two germline ends. CDR3 amino acids: CASSPGHGTYEQYF. DNA of the CDR3: TGTGCCAGCAGCCCCGGACACGGTACCTACGAGCAGTACTTC.

The V call is TRBV20-1, the J call TRBJ2-1, with 11 positions matching TRBD2. The germline gives CDR1 DFQATT, CDR2 SNEGSKA (reference sequence). V dropped 0 bases and J dropped 4; count of bases not matched to a gene: 2. The CDR3 covers 15 residues. The CDR3 is CSARDTSGGYNEQFF. CDR3 sequence (DNA): TGCAGTGCTAGAGACACTAGCGGGGGTTACAATGAGCAGTTCTTC.

This sequence joins TRBV25-1 and TRBJ1-4; weak D call: TRBD1 (5 bases). Germline CDR1 is MGHDK and CDR2 is SYGVNS. The V gene lost 3 bases and the J gene lost 10 bases, with 9 bases spanning the gap. The CDR3 has 12 residues. The CDR3, as DNA: TGTGCCAGCAGTGAGGACGGGGGAAAACTGTTTTTT. This encodes CASSEDGGKLFF.

The gene calls are TRBV7-9 and TRBJ2-1, with TRBD2 matching over 7 bases. After removal of 5 bases from V and 5 bases from J, the junction contained 6 bases not matched to a gene. The CDR3 has 14 residues. From germline, CDR1 is SEHNR and CDR2 FQNEAQ (reference sequence). The chain's CDR3 is CASSPRLANNEQFF. The DNA of the CDR3 is TGTGCCAGCAGCCCCAGACTAGCCAACAATGAGCAGTTCTTC.

This chain joins TRBV5-1 and TRBJ2-3; 9 bases agree with TRBD2. The junction had 12 bases not matched to a gene; V was cut back by 4 bases and J by 9 bases. Germline CDR1 and CDR2: SGHRS and YFSETQ. The CDR3 is 15 residues long. The CDR3 here is CASSPRGAGGETQYF. The CDR3 DNA reads as TGCGCCAGCAGCCCCCGAGGAGCGGGGGGCGAGACGCAGTATTTT.